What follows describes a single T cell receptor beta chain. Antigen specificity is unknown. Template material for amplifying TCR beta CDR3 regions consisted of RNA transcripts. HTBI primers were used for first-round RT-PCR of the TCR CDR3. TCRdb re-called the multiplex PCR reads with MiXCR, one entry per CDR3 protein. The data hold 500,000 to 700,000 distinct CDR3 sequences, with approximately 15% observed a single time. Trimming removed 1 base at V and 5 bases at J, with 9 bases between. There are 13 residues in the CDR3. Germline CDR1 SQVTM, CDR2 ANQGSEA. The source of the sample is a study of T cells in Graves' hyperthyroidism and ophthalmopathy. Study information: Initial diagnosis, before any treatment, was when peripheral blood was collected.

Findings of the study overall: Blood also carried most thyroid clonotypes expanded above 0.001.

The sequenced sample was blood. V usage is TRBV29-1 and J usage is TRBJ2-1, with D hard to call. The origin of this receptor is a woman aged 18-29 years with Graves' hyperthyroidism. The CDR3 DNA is TGCAGCGTTGAAGCAGGCCGTAACAATGAGCAGTTCTTC. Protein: CSVEAGRNNEQFF.